The next 24 T cell receptor beta chains were all read from a single sample in a study of cytomegalovirus exposure and HLA in healthy donors. The repertoire was sequenced with immunoSEQ multiplex PCR; TCRdb's copy has only in-frame clones and lacks some. This sample yields approximately 59,000 clones, of which approximately 92% are seen a single time; under 5.5% belongs to the top ten. The material sequenced was PBMCs. These receptors originate from a man aged 18 to 35 in good health and CMV-seropositive.

V is TRBV2 and J is TRBJ2-7; tentative D call: TRBD1 (6 bases). V lost 4 bases to trimming and J lost 4 bases, with 26 bases between them. The CDR3 runs to 18 residues. Germline-derived CDR1 and CDR2 are SNHLY and FYNNEI. The CDR3 DNA reads TGTGCCAGCAGTGGTCTCGCCACCGATCCCAGGGGAAGGTACGAGCAGTACTTC. Translating it yields CASSGLATDPRGRYEQYF.

The chain recombines TRBV4-1 with TRBJ1-5; TRBD1 matches at 10 bases. V lost 4 bases to trimming and J lost 4 bases; unmatched junction nucleotides: 4. Germline-derived CDR1 and CDR2 are MGHRA and YSYEKL. CDR3 length: 15 residues. The DNA of the CDR3 is TGCGCCAGCAGCCGCGGGGGACAGGGGAATCAGCCCCAGCATTTT. Amino acid sequence: CASSRGGQGNQPQHF.

This clone was counted only a few times. The chain employs TRBV6-5 and TRBJ2-7; TRBD1 is a possible D gene (6 bases). The CDR3 runs 11 residues. The V gene lost 10 bases and the J gene lost 5 bases, with 12 bases spanning the gap. Germline V gene sequence: CDR1 MNHEY, CDR2 SVGAGI. For the CDR3, the DNA is TGTGCCACCCAAACAGGGAACGAGCAGTACTTC. As protein: CATQTGNEQYF.

This chain uses TRBV29-1 with TRBJ2-1, with unresolved D. CDR1 and CDR2 from the germline V gene are SQVTM and ANQGSEA. The CDR3 sequence is 9 residues long. The V end lost 5 bases, the J end lost 8 bases, and 4 bases lay between the germline ends. In DNA, the CDR3 is TGCAGCGTTTCCGATGAGCAGTTCTTC. Amino acids: CSVSDEQFF.

The chain joins TRBV6-1 to TRBJ2-3, with D possibly being TRBD2 (6 bases). The CDR3 extends over 14 amino acids. Germline CDR1 and CDR2: MNHNS and SASEGT. The germline V and J ends were trimmed by 10 bases and 2 bases, with 16 bases remaining between them. The DNA of the CDR3 is TGTGCCACCCATATTGGCGGGGACACAGATACGCAGTATTTT. It is translated as CATHIGGDTDTQYF.

The chain links TRBV18 to TRBJ1-3, with D maybe TRBD1 (6 bases). Looked up from germline, CDR1 is KGHSH and CDR2 is LQKENI. V lost 2 bases to trimming and J lost 4 bases, with 9 bases between them. The CDR3 sequence is 14 residues long. CDR3 sequence reads: CASSPYREGNTIYF. The CDR3 nucleotides are TGTGCCAGCTCACCATACAGGGAGGGAAACACCATATATTTT.

The V call is TRBV28, the J call TRBJ2-7, with TRBD2 matching 7 bases. V gave up 6 bases and J gave up 4 bases; unmatched junction bases: 18. CDR1 MDHEN and CDR2 SYDVKM come from the germline V gene. The CDR3 spans 17 residues. CDR3 region: CASSLEIRDYPSYEQYF. The CDR3 bases are TGTGCCAGCAGCTTAGAGATCCGGGACTATCCATCGTACGAGCAGTACTTC.

This clone turned up a few times. The rearrangement links TRBV6-4 to TRBJ2-1, with 14 nucleotides matching TRBD2. Germline CDR1 MRHNA, CDR2 SNTAGT. The junction had 0 bases not matched to a gene; V was cut back by 2 bases and J by 9 bases. The CDR3 extends over 14 amino acids. CDR3 amino acids: CASSDGTSGSEQFF. The CDR3, as DNA: TGTGCCAGCAGTGACGGGACTAGCGGGAGTGAGCAGTTCTTC.

The chain combines TRBV6-5 with TRBJ1-1; TRBD1 matches at 7 bases. The germline V gene encodes CDR1 MNHEY and CDR2 SVGAGI. The CDR3 contains 14 residues. V trimming: 6 bases; J trimming: 0 bases; junction bases outside the gene matches: 4. The CDR3 DNA reads TGTGCCAGCAGCGGGGACAGCTTGAACACTGAAGCTTTCTTT. This gives the protein CASSGDSLNTEAFF.

The chain has TRBV7-9 and TRBJ2-5; possible D gene TRBD2, 6 bases. V gave up 1 base and J gave up 1 base, with 13 bases separating them. The germline V gene encodes CDR1 SEHNR and CDR2 FQNEAQ (reference sequence). The CDR3 extends over 16 amino acids. CDR3 amino acids: CASSLDFGSGQETQYF. The CDR3 DNA sequence: TGTGCCAGCAGCTTAGATTTCGGGAGCGGCCAAGAGACCCAGTACTTC.

V usage is TRBV7-2 and J usage is TRBJ2-4; D uncertain. The ends were cut back, 5 bases at V and 3 bases at J, with 17 bases in the middle. This CDR3 is 16 amino acids long. Looked up from germline, CDR1 is SGHTA and CDR2 is FQGNSA. The CDR3 here is CASSPGIGSGKNIQYF. The CDR3 region has the DNA TGTGCCAGCAGCCCAGGCATCGGAAGTGGCAAAAACATTCAGTACTTC.

The rearrangement links TRBV4-2 to TRBJ2-7, with 8 bases fitting TRBD2. The J segment lost 1 base and the V segment lost 0 bases, leaving 5 bases of the junction unmatched. The CDR3 is made up of 16 amino acids. Germline CDR1 is LGHNA and CDR2 is YNFKEQ. The CDR3 loop reads CASSQDPSGQSYEQYF. Written as DNA, the CDR3 is TGTGCCAGCAGCCAAGATCCTAGCGGGCAGTCCTACGAGCAGTACTTC.

This chain connects TRBV11-1 to TRBJ2-1; 9 bases fit TRBD2. The CDR3 spans 16 residues. CDR1 and CDR2 from the germline V gene are SGHAT and FQDESV (reference sequence). After removal of 4 bases from V and 3 bases from J, the junction contained 7 bases not matched to a gene. CDR3 nucleotides: TGTGCCAGCAGCTACCGACTAGCGGCAAGCTACAATGAGCAGTTCTTC. It yields the protein CASSYRLAASYNEQFF.

The genes are TRBV2 and TRBJ2-7; TRBD2 matches at 10 bases. The CDR3 covers 14 residues. Germline V gene sequence: CDR1 SNHLY, CDR2 FYNNEI. J lost 5 bases, V lost 5 bases, and 6 bases had no gene match. Here the CDR3 DNA reads TGTGCCAGCAGTCGTCTAGCGGGAGCTAACGAGCAGTACTTC. Amino acids: CASSRLAGANEQYF.

The J gene is TRBJ2-3, the V gene TRBV5-1, with 9 bases that match TRBD2. V was pared by 0 bases and J by 13 bases, with 12 bases of the junction left unmatched. The CDR3 sequence is 15 residues long. Looked up from germline, CDR1 is SGHRS and CDR2 is YFSETQ. The CDR3 DNA follows: TGCGCCAGCAGCTTGGCTTCGCGGGAGGGCCTAGGGGAGTATTTT. Amino acid sequence: CASSLASREGLGEYF.

As for this clone: Other DNA sequences in the sample encode the same CDR3. This sequence joins TRBV19 and TRBJ2-7; 11 nucleotides line up with TRBD2. Germline lookup yields CDR1 LNHDA and CDR2 SQIVND (reference sequence). The CDR3 length is 14 residues. V dropped 2 bases and J dropped 4; count of bases not matched to a gene: 1. The CDR3 region is CASSITSGSYEQYF. The CDR3 nucleotides are TGTGCCAGTAGTATAACTAGCGGGAGTTACGAGCAGTACTTC.

The chain joins TRBV7-3 to TRBJ2-3; TRBD2 matches 15 bases. Germline V CDR1 and CDR2: SGHTA, FQGTGA. This CDR3 has 15 amino acids. V lost 4 bases and J lost 6; bases outside the gene matches: 2. The DNA for the CDR3 is TGTGCCAGCAGCTATGGGACTAGCGGGGGGGATACGCAGTATTTT. This translates into CASSYGTSGGDTQYF.

The chain carries TRBV10-3 and TRBJ2-2; 14 bases line up with TRBD2. Germline assignment: CDR1 ENHRY and CDR2 SYGVKD. V lost 6 bases, J lost 6 bases, and 3 bases stayed unmatched. CDR3 size: 15 residues. CDR3: CAISGTSGSAGELFF. The CDR3 bases are TGTGCCATCAGCGGGACTAGCGGGAGCGCCGGGGAGCTGTTTTTT.

The genes are TRBV30 and TRBJ2-3, with TRBD2 identical over 7 bases. Germline loops: CDR1 GTSNPN, CDR2 SVGIG (reference sequence). V was pared by 0 bases and J by 6 bases, with 9 bases of the junction left unmatched. The CDR3 totals 15 residues. The CDR3, as DNA: TGTGCCTGGAGTGTAGGCGGGAGAAATGTGGATACGCAGTATTTT. Translating gives CAWSVGGRNVDTQYF.

The J gene is TRBJ2-3, the V gene TRBV5-4; the D gene is possibly TRBD1 (5 bases). Germline V gene sequence: CDR1 SGHNT, CDR2 YYREEE (reference sequence). V lost 0 bases and J 0 bases, leaving 11 bases between the germline ends. The CDR3 is 16 residues long. The DNA for the CDR3 is TGTGCCAGCAGCTTGGGAGGCAGGGCTAGCACAGATACGCAGTATTTT. It is translated as CASSLGGRASTDTQYF. Full variable domain (missing parts from reference TRBV5-4 and TRBJ2-3): ETGVTQSPTHLIKTRGQQVTLRCSSQSGHNTVSWYQQALGQGPQFIFQYYREEENGRGNFPPRFSGLQFPNYSSELNVNALELDDSALYLCASSLGGRASTDTQYFGPGTRLTVL.

The CDR3 is CAWTGSTDTQYF. The CDR3 DNA reads as TGTGCCTGGACGGGGTCCACAGATACGCAGTATTTT. The chain recombines TRBV30 with TRBJ2-3, with D possibly matching TRBD2 (5 bases). CDR3 length: 12 residues. V shed 4 bases and J shed 2 bases, with 7 bases lying between them. Germline CDR1 and CDR2: GTSNPN and SVGIG (reference sequence).

This clone was seen once. The rearrangement links TRBV2 to TRBJ1-5; TRBD1 aligns across 10 bases. CDR3 size: 15 residues. The V segment lost 5 bases and the J segment 0 bases; nucleotides outside the gene matches: 1. CDR1 SNHLY and CDR2 FYNNEI come from the germline V gene. The CDR3 loop is CASSWDRGSNQPQHF. DNA of the CDR3: TGTGCCAGCAGTTGGGACAGGGGTAGCAATCAGCCCCAGCATTTT.

As regards this clone: Other nucleotide sequences in the sample specify the same CDR3. The chain links TRBV7-9 to TRBJ2-5, with D unresolved. Trimming removed 5 bases at V and 3 bases at J, with 13 bases between. The CDR3 extends over 14 amino acids. Germline lookup yields CDR1 SEHNR and CDR2 FQNEAQ (reference sequence). CDR3 region: CASSPVGGEETQYF. Here the CDR3 DNA reads TGTGCCAGCAGCCCGGTCGGCGGTGAAGAGACCCAGTACTTC.

The chain employs TRBV18 and TRBJ2-5, with D perhaps matching TRBD1 (6 bases). Trimming stripped 0 bases from V and 4 bases from J, with 15 bases between. This CDR3 spans 16 amino acids. The germline V gene has CDR1 KGHSH and CDR2 LQKENI. For the CDR3, the DNA is TGTGCCAGCTCACCACCGGTTAGGGGGTTAGGAGAGACCCAGTACTTC. This codes for CASSPPVRGLGETQYF.